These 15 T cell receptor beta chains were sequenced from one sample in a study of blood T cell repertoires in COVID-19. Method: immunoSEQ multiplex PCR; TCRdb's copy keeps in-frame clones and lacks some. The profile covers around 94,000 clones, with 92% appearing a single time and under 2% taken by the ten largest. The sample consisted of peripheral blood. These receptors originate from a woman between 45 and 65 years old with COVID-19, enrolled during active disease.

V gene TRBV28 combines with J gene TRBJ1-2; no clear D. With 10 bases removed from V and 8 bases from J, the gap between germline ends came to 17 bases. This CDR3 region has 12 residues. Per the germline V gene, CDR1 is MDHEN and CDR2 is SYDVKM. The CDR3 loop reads CATTVPGGGYTF. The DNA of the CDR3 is TGTGCCACCACAGTCCCAGGCGGGGGCTACACCTTC.

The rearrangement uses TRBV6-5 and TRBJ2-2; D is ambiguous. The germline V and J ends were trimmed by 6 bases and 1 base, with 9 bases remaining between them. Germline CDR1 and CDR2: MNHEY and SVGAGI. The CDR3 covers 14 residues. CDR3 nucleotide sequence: TGTGCCAGCAGCCAACGACAGAACACCGGGGAGCTGTTTTTT. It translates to CASSQRQNTGELFF.

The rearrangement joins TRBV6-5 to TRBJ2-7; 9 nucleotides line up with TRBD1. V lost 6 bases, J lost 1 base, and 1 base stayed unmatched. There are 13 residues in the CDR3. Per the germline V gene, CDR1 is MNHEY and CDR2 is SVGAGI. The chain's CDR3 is CASRGQGSYEQYV. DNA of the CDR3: TGTGCCAGCAGAGGACAGGGGTCCTACGAGCAGTACGTC.

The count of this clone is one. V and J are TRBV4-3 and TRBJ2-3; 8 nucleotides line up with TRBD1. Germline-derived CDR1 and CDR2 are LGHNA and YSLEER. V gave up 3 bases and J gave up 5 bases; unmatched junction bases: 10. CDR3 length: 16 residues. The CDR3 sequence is CASSHSRQGARDTQYF. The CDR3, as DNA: TGCGCCAGCAGCCACTCAAGGCAGGGGGCAAGAGATACGCAGTATTTT.

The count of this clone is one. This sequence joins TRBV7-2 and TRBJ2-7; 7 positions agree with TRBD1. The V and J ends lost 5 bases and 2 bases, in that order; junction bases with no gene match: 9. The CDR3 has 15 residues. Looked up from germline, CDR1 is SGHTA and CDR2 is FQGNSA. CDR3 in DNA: TGTGCCAGCAGCCTCCCGGGACAGATACCCTACGAGCAGTACTTC. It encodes CASSLPGQIPYEQYF.

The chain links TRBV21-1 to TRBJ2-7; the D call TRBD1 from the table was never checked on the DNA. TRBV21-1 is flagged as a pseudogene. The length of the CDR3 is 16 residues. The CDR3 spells CASSLAGQASSYEQYV. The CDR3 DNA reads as TGTGCCAGCAGCCTCGCGGGACAGGCTAGCTCCTACGAGCAGTACGTC.

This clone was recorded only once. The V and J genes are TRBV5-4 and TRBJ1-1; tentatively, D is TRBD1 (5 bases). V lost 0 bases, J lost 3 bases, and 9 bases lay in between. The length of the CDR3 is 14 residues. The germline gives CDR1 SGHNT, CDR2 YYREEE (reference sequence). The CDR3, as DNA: TGTGCCAGCAGCTTGGACAGGTTAGACACTGAAGCTTTCTTT. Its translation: CASSLDRLDTEAFF.

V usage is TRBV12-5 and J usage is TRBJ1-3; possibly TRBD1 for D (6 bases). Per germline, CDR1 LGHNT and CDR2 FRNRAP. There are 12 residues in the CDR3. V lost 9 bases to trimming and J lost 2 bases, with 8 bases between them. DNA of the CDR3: TGTGCTAGCAGGGGACCTGGAAACACCATATATTTT. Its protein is CASRGPGNTIYF.

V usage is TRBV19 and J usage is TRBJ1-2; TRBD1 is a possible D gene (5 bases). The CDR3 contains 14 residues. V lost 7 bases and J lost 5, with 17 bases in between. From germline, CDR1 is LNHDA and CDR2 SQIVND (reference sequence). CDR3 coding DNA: TGTGCCAGTAAGCTGGGGCGTCGCGAATATGGCTACACCTTC. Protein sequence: CASKLGRREYGYTF.

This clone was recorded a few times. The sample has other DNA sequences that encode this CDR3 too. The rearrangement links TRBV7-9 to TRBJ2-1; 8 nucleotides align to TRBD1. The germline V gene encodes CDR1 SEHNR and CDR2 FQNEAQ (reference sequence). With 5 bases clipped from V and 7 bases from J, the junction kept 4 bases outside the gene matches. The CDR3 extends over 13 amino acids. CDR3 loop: CASSPGQGNEQFF. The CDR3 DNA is TGTGCCAGCAGCCCAGGACAGGGAAATGAGCAGTTCTTC.

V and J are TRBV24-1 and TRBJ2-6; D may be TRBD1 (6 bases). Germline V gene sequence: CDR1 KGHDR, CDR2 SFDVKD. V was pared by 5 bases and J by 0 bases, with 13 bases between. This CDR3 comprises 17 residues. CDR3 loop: CATSVDSGASGANVLTF. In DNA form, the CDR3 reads TGTGCCACCAGTGTGGACAGTGGGGCCTCTGGGGCCAACGTCCTGACTTTC.

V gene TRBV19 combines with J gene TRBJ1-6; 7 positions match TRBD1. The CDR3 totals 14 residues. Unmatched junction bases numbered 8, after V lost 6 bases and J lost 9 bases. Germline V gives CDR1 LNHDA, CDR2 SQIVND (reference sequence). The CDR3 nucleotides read TGTGCCAGTAGCCAGGGACACAGGGGTTCACCCCTCCACTTT. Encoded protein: CASSQGHRGSPLHF.

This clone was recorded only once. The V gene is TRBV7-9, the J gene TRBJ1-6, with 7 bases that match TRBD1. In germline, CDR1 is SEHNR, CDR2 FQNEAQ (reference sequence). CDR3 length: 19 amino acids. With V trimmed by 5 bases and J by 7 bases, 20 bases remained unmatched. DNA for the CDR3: TGTGCCAGCAGCGGCGACCTACAGGGGACGGGGAGGTGGAATTCACCCCTCCACTTT. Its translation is CASSGDLQGTGRWNSPLHF.

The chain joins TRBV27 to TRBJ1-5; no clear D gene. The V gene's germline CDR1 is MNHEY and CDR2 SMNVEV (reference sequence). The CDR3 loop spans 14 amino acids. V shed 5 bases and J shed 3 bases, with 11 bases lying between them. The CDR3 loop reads CASSPWGVNQPQHF. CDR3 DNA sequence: TGTGCCAGCAGTCCTTGGGGAGTCAATCAGCCCCAGCATTTT.

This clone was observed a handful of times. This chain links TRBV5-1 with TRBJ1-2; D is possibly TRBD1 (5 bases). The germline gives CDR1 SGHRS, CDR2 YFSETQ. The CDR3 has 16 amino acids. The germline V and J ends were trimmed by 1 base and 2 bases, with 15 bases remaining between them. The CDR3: CASSLPMGGMNYGYTF. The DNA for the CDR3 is TGCGCCAGCAGCTTGCCCATGGGGGGTATGAACTATGGCTACACCTTC.